This T cell receptor (beta chain) is drawn from a study of PD-1 blockade in classical Hodgkin lymphoma. Study results and caveats: Complete responders entered with baseline diversity on par with newly diagnosed patients, the results showed. In CD4+ cells, TCR diversity went up significantly by C4D1, but in CD8+ cells it did not. Diminished baseline TCR diversity has been reported in newly diagnosed patients relative to healthy donors.

There are 15 residues in the CDR3. CDR1 is LNHDA, CDR2 SQIVND, per germline (reference sequence). Trimming took 3 bases from V and 0 from J, leaving 8 bases between them. The data were produced by immunoSEQ multiplex PCR, yet TCRdb's version contains in-frame clones alone and is incomplete. The sample has over 10,000 clones; roughly 80% are singletons. On this clone itself: Its cognate antigen is unknown.

Every patient was affected by relapse after autologous stem cell transplantation, while exposure to brentuximab vedotin was not uniform. The sample here was peripheral blood mononuclear cells (PBMCs), taken at baseline. The receptor was isolated from a human donor with classical Hodgkin lymphoma. V gene TRBV19 combines with J gene TRBJ2-2; D unresolved. DNA of the CDR3: TGTGCCAGTAGTATTTCCACCGCGAACACCGGGGAGCTGTTTTTT. Amino acid sequence: CASSISTANTGELFF.